A selection of T cell receptor beta chains follows, all from one sample in a study of Ad26.COV2.S vaccination and SARS-CoV-2 variants. Sequenced by immunoSEQ multiplex PCR; TCRdb stores in-frame clones only, minus some. The sample has 440,000 or so clones, about 90% seen once; the top ten hold more than 1.5%. The sequences come from peripheral blood, collected in a trial of Ad26.COV2.S vaccine versus placebo. These receptors originate from a person between 18 and 60 years old who received the Ad26.COV2.S COVID-19 vaccine or a placebo. CDR3s include the opening cysteine and the closing phenylalanine or tryptophan. A D gene is named only where the DNA matches it firmly. Size is omitted from some rows. Given values are once, few, many or a class for expanded clones.

D,size,V,J,length,DNA,CDR3
TRBD2,once,TRBV6-2/TRBV6-3,TRBJ2-5,16,TGTGCCAGCAGTTACTCGATAGCGGGGGGGCCGGAGACCCAGTACTTC,CASSYSIAGGPETQYF
-,few,TRBV19,TRBJ1-2,11,TGTGCCAGTGTGGAACGGGATGGCTACACCTTC,CASVERDGYTF
-,-,TRBV14,TRBJ1-1,13,TGTGCCAGCAGCAGGACACTGAACACTGAAGCTTTCTTT,CASSRTLNTEAFF
TRBD1,-,TRBV28,TRBJ2-7,13,TGTGCCAGCAGTATACGGACAGGGCACGAGCAGTACTTC,CASSIRTGHEQYF
-,-,TRBV27,TRBJ2-3,16,TGTGCCAGCAGTTTTTCCGCGGGGGCGAGCACAGATACGCAGTATTTT,CASSFSAGASTDTQYF
-,-,TRBV5-1,TRBJ2-1,11,TGCGCCAGCTATTTCAACGGCAGGCAGTTCTTC,CASYFNGRQFF
-,-,TRBV28,TRBJ2-5,12,TGTGCCTCAGCATGGGTGCAAGAGACCCAGTACTTC,CASAWVQETQYF
-,-,TRBV28,TRBJ1-5,13,TGTGCCAGCAGGTTATATAGCAATCAGCCCCAGCATTTT,CASRLYSNQPQHF
-,-,TRBV30,TRBJ1-1,16,TGTGCCTGGAGTGTACCCGGCAAATCCATGAACACTGAAGCTTTCTTT,CAWSVPGKSMNTEAFF
-,-,TRBV5-4,TRBJ1-1,14,TGTGCCAGCAGCCCCGAGATTGGGAACACTGAAGCTTTCTTT,CASSPEIGNTEAFF
-,few,TRBV4-3,TRBJ2-3,17,TGCGCCAGCAGCCAGGGGGGCACAGGGGCTAGCACAGATACGCAGTATTTT,CASSQGGTGASTDTQYF
-,-,TRBV12-3/TRBV12-4,TRBJ2-1,12,TGTGCCAGCAGTTTGTCCTACAATGAGCAGTTCTTC,CASSLSYNEQFF
-,-,TRBV15,TRBJ2-1,16,TGTGCCACCAGCAGAAGGGACGGACGTTCCTACAATGAGCAGTTCTTC,CATSRRDGRSYNEQFF
-,-,TRBV7-2,TRBJ1-6,16,TGTGCCAGCAGATCAACCCAGGAGTCCTATAATTCACCCCTCCACTTT,CASRSTQESYNSPLHF
-,-,TRBV4-3,TRBJ1-3,18,TGCGCCAGCAGAAAGGCGGGGGGGGCTCCGGTGGCTGGAAACACCATATATTTT,CASRKAGGAPVAGNTIYF
-,-,TRBV3-1/TRBV3-2,TRBJ2-1,15,TGTGCCAGCAGCCAAGTTACTTCCTCCTACAATGAGCAGTTCTTC,CASSQVTSSYNEQFF
-,-,TRBV30,TRBJ1-2,13,TGTGCCTGGAGTGTACGGATACAGGATGGCTACACCTTC,CAWSVRIQDGYTF
-,-,TRBV3-1/TRBV3-2,TRBJ2-1,15,TGTGCCAGCAGCCGACCGGGGCCGGTGGACAATGAGCAGTTCTTC,CASSRPGPVDNEQFF
-,-,TRBV7-9,TRBJ1-4,12,TGTGCCAGCAGCTTCAGAGGTGAAAAACTGTTTTTT,CASSFRGEKLFF
TRBD2,-,TRBV3-1/TRBV3-2,TRBJ2-5,15,TGTGCCAGCAGCCACTCGGCGGGGGTCGGGGAGACCCAGTACTTC,CASSHSAGVGETQYF
-,once,TRBV5-6,TRBJ2-7,15,TGTGCCAGCAGCTTGCAATTGAACCCCTCCTACGAGCAGTACTTC,CASSLQLNPSYEQYF
TRBD2,-,TRBV7-2,TRBJ2-3,16,TGTGCCAGCAGCGGAAGCGGGGGACCTAGCACAGATACGCAGTATTTT,CASSGSGGPSTDTQYF
-,-,TRBV9,TRBJ2-7,15,TGTGCCAGCAGCGTAGGACGGCTGAGCTCCTACGAGCAGTACTTC,CASSVGRLSSYEQYF
-,-,TRBV3-1/TRBV3-2,TRBJ2-7,11,TGTGCCAGCAGCCAGGGAAACGAGCAGTACTTC,CASSQGNEQYF
TRBD2,-,TRBV6-5,TRBJ2-3,15,TGTGCCAGCAGTTCGTCGGGGGGGGGCACCTATACGCAGTATTTT,CASSSSGGGTYTQYF
-,-,TRBV9,TRBJ2-2,14,TGTGCCAGCAGCGTGGGGGGGCATACCGGGGAGCTGTTTTTT,CASSVGGHTGELFF
-,-,TRBV7-9,TRBJ1-4,15,TGTGCCAGCAGCTTAGGTCGGGCAACTAATGAAAAACTGTTTTTT,CASSLGRATNEKLFF
TRBD1,-,TRBV27,TRBJ2-2,13,TGTGCCAGCAGTTACCAGGGGGTCGGGGAGCTGTTTTTT,CASSYQGVGELFF
-,-,TRBV6-2/TRBV6-3,TRBJ1-2,15,TGTGCCAGCAGTTACGTTTTAAAGAAGAACTATGGCTACACCTTC,CASSYVLKKNYGYTF
TRBD1,-,TRBV29-1,TRBJ1-2,13,TGCAGCGTTGAGGACAGGGGGGACTATGGCTACACCTTC,CSVEDRGDYGYTF
-,-,TRBV7-2,TRBJ1-1,12,TGTGCCAGCAGCTTAGACTATGGGCAAGCTTTCTTT,CASSLDYGQAFF
-,-,TRBV4-1,TRBJ1-2,18,TGCGCCAGCAGCCAAGAGCCACGTTACGGGGGCGCGAACTATGGCTACACCTTC,CASSQEPRYGGANYGYTF
-,-,TRBV19,TRBJ2-1,13,TGTGCCAGTAGTCTCGCTCGGGCTTCCGAGCAGTTCTTC,CASSLARASEQFF
-,-,TRBV10-3,TRBJ2-7,15,TGTGCCATCAGTGGGGGGGGGACATACTCCTACGAGCAGTACTTC,CAISGGGTYSYEQYF
TRBD1,-,TRBV6-5,TRBJ1-1,12,TGTGCCGCCGGGACAGCGAACACTGAAGCTTTCTTT,CAAGTANTEAFF
-,-,TRBV7-2,TRBJ2-1,15,TGTGCCAGCAGCTCAGCCCACGACGTCTACAATGAGCAGTTCTTC,CASSSAHDVYNEQFF
-,-,TRBV3-1/TRBV3-2,TRBJ2-3,12,TGTGCCAGCAGCCTCGGAAGGGATACGCAGTATTTT,CASSLGRDTQYF
-,-,TRBV27,TRBJ1-5,13,TGTGCCAGCAGACTAGACACTAATCAGCCCCAGCATTTT,CASRLDTNQPQHF
-,-,TRBV6-5,TRBJ2-2,14,TGTGCCAGCAGTACCGGGTCAGTCACCGGGGAGCTGTTTTTT,CASSTGSVTGELFF
-,-,TRBV4-1,TRBJ2-7,15,TGCGCCAGCAGCTATAGTGTAGGGACCCCCTACGAGCAGTACTTC,CASSYSVGTPYEQYF
TRBD1,-,TRBV28,TRBJ1-1,13,TGTGCCAGCAGTTCGGACAGGGCCACTGAAGCTTTCTTT,CASSSDRATEAFF
TRBD1,-,TRBV28,TRBJ1-2,15,TGTGCCAGCAGTGACCCCGGGACAGGGGGGGGCGGCTACACCTTC,CASSDPGTGGGGYTF
-,-,TRBV18,TRBJ1-2,13,TGTGCCAGCTCACCACCTGAAAGGGATGGCTACACCTTC,CASSPPERDGYTF
-,-,TRBV6-5,TRBJ2-7,13,TGTGCCAGCAGGAAGAATCTCAGGGGCGAGCAGTACTTC,CASRKNLRGEQYF
-,-,TRBV11-2,TRBJ2-1,14,TGTGCCAGCAGCTCCGTAGCGCTCTACAATGAGCAGTTCTTC,CASSSVALYNEQFF
-,-,TRBV4-1,TRBJ2-5,14,TGCGCCAGCAGCCAAGAGGGCGGAGAAGAGACCCAGTACTTC,CASSQEGGEETQYF
-,few,TRBV7-9,TRBJ2-2,15,TGTGCCAGCAGCTTCGGAGGGGCACGCACCGGGGAGCTGTTTTTT,CASSFGGARTGELFF
TRBD1,once,TRBV3-1/TRBV3-2,TRBJ1-2,18,TGTGCCAGCAGCCGCAAAGTCCCGGGACAGGGTACCGCTCGGGGCTACACCTTC,CASSRKVPGQGTARGYTF
-,-,TRBV30,TRBJ2-1,12,TGTGCCTGGAGTGTACGTTTCCTAGGGTCGATCTTC,CAWSVRFLGSIF
-,-,TRBV6-5,TRBJ2-5,15,TGTGCCAGCAGTTACTTAGGACGGAAACAAGAGACCCAGTACTTC,CASSYLGRKQETQYF
TRBD1,-,TRBV18,TRBJ1-2,13,TGTGCCAGCTCACCGGGACAGCCATATGGCTACACCTTC,CASSPGQPYGYTF
TRBD1,once,TRBV19,TRBJ1-1,14,TGTGCCAGTAGATCCGGGACAGGGGGCACTGAAGCTTTCTTT,CASRSGTGGTEAFF
-,-,TRBV6-5,TRBJ1-3,16,TGTGCCAGCAGTTACTCCCGATCTGGGGTTGGAAACACCATATATTTT,CASSYSRSGVGNTIYF
TRBD2,-,TRBV10-2,TRBJ2-5,13,TGCGCCGCGAGCGGGGGGGGGTTTGAGACCCAGTACTTC,CAASGGGFETQYF
TRBD2,-,TRBV6-2/TRBV6-3,TRBJ2-1,15,TGTGCCAGCAGCACAAGCGGGGGGTCCTACAATGAGCAGTTCTTC,CASSTSGGSYNEQFF
TRBD1,-,TRBV19,TRBJ2-1,14,TGTGCCAGCCTGGGCAGCCTACAGGGGAATGAGCAGTTCTTC,CASLGSLQGNEQFF
TRBD1,once,TRBV27,TRBJ1-1,13,TGTGCCAGCAGCACAGGGGGCATCACTGAAGCTTTCTTT,CASSTGGITEAFF
-,-,TRBV5-6,TRBJ1-3,14,TGTGCCAGCAGCTTGGGGGACCTCCCTAACACCATATATTTT,CASSLGDLPNTIYF
-,-,TRBV28,TRBJ1-5,21,TGTGCCAGCAGTTTTGTCAGGGGATCGAATCCCCGACCGATTAGCAATCAGCCCCAGCATTTT,CASSFVRGSNPRPISNQPQHF
-,-,TRBV6-5,TRBJ1-6,15,TGTGCCAGCAGTTACCAGGGACGGGATAATTCACCCCTCCACTTT,CASSYQGRDNSPLHF